Shown below are 20 T cell receptor beta chains from a single sample sequenced in a study of blood T cells in healthy people across ages. Through a sample-barcoded 5' primer and a J-beta primer mix, a second PCR was run for roughly 6 to 12 cycles. MiXCR, run by TCRdb on the 5' RACE reads, gives a single entry per CDR3 protein. The sample lists fewer than 2,000,000 distinct CDR3 sequences; around 35% were seen once. Sequenced material: blood. The receptors stem from a woman aged 25 to 45 in good health.

This clonotype was counted a few times. CDR3 sequence (DNA): TGCAGCTCTTCGGAACATTTGAACACTGAAGCTTTCTTT. Translating it yields CSSSEHLNTEAFF. The chain joins TRBV29-1 to TRBJ1-1; D gene uncertain. V was clipped by 8 bases and J by 0 bases, with 13 bases between them. This CDR3 is 13 amino acids long. The germline V gene encodes CDR1 SQVTM and CDR2 ANQGSEA.

The rearrangement links TRBV7-9 to TRBJ1-2; 7 positions agree with TRBD1. CDR1 is SEHNR, CDR2 FQNEAQ, per germline (reference sequence). V was pared by 4 bases and J by 7 bases, with 12 bases of the junction left unmatched. This CDR3 is built from 15 residues. CDR3 in amino acids: CASSSGTVRRCGYTF. The CDR3 region has the DNA TGTGCCAGCAGCTCGGGGACAGTGAGACGCTGTGGCTACACCTTC.

In this sample, this clonotype turned up a few times. The rearrangement links TRBV6-2 or TRBV6-3 to TRBJ2-5; a weak D match, TRBD2 (7 bases). The length of the CDR3 is 14 residues. The germline gives CDR1 MNHEY, CDR2 SVGEGT. Trimming pared 6 bases from V and 4 bases from J, leaving 15 bases between. The DNA of the CDR3 is TGTGCCAGCAGACCCACCGGGGGGCTAGAGACCCAGTACTTC. Amino acids: CASRPTGGLETQYF.

The chain uses TRBV25-1 and TRBJ2-2; 8 bases align to TRBD1. The CDR3 sequence is 14 residues long. V was pared by 5 bases and J by 7 bases, with 6 bases of the junction left unmatched. The germline CDR1 and CDR2 sequences are MGHDK and SYGVNS. CDR3 sequence (DNA): TGTGCCAGCAGTCACAGGGGGAGCTACGGGGAGCTGTTTTTT. It translates to CASSHRGSYGELFF.

A few counts support this clonotype. The V call is TRBV12-3 or TRBV12-4, the J call TRBJ1-2, with D unresolved. This CDR3 region has 15 residues. The V end was cut by 2 bases, the J end by 1 base, with 11 bases between. The CDR3: CASSLLGDFNYGYTF. The DNA for the CDR3 is TGTGCCAGCAGTTTACTCGGAGATTTTAACTATGGCTACACCTTC.

This clonotype appeared a single time. One end of the junction is discordant with germline, which a read error may explain. V is TRBV2 and J is TRBJ2-2; D gene unclear. CDR1 is SNHLY, CDR2 FYNNEI, per germline. This CDR3 comprises 12 residues. The CDR3 DNA reads TGTGCCAGCAGGGGGAACACCGAGGAGCTGTTTTTT. It is translated as CASRGNTEELFF.

V and J are TRBV11-2 and TRBJ2-1; D not resolved. Trimming removed 3 bases at V and 0 bases at J, with 18 bases between. This CDR3 has 18 amino acids. Germline values: CDR1 SGHAT, CDR2 FQNNGV. The CDR3 sequence is CASSLSPMSVSSYNEQFF. The CDR3, as DNA: TGTGCCAGCAGCTTGTCTCCTATGAGCGTTAGCTCCTACAATGAGCAGTTCTTC.

Points on this clonotype: The junction does not match germline at one end; this may be a read error. The V and J genes are TRBV27 and TRBJ2-3, with D unclear. CDR3 length equals 12 residues. Per germline, CDR1 MNHEY and CDR2 SMNVEV (reference sequence). The CDR3 DNA follows: TGTGCCTGCAGTTCCCCCACAGATACGCAGTATTTT. Translation gives CACSSPTDTQYF.

V and J are TRBV5-1 and TRBJ2-7; the D call may be TRBD1 or TRBD2 (5 bases each). The assigned J gene may be wrong: the sequence end matches TRBJ2-5 better. The CDR3 is 14 residues long. The germline CDR1 and CDR2 sequences are SGHRS and YFSETQ. CDR3: CASSLGRDLGTQYF. The DNA of the CDR3 is TGCGCCAGCAGCTTGGGCCGGGACCTAGGGACCCAGTACTTC.

This clonotype was seen a few times. The chain recombines TRBV6-4 with TRBJ2-3; no reliable D call. There are 15 residues in the CDR3. With 0 bases removed from V and 1 base from J, the gap between germline ends came to 8 bases. In germline, CDR1 is MRHNA, CDR2 SNTAGT. CDR3 amino acids: CASSDSGGGTDTQYF. For the CDR3, the DNA is TGTGCCAGCAGTGACTCTGGCGGAGGCACAGATACGCAGTATTTT.

This clonotype was seen a few times. The chain employs TRBV6-5 and TRBJ2-1; D is perhaps TRBD2 (5 bases). Germline lookup yields CDR1 MNHEY and CDR2 SVGAGI. CDR3 length equals 16 residues. Between the trimmed V and J ends, which lost 5 bases and 1 base, there was a span of 15 bases. The DNA of the CDR3 is TGTGCCAGCAGTCAAAGGAGGCGGGTTTCCTACAATGAGCAGTTCTTC. Translating gives CASSQRRRVSYNEQFF.

This clonotype was counted between two and nine times. The V gene is TRBV7-9, the J gene TRBJ2-1; 8 bases line up with TRBD2. J gave up 10 bases and V 4 bases, and 21 bases lay outside the gene matches. The CDR3 contains 18 residues. Germline values: CDR1 SEHNR, CDR2 FQNEAQ (reference sequence). The CDR3: CASSSRRPKAGVLTEQFF. The CDR3 nucleotides are TGTGCCAGCAGCTCTCGTCGCCCGAAAGCGGGAGTACTAACCGAGCAGTTCTTC.

This clonotype has more than one count but fewer than ten. The rearrangement links TRBV10-3 to TRBJ2-7, with 7 bases fitting TRBD1. The CDR3 contains 13 residues. V lost 6 bases, J lost 4 bases, and 6 bases stayed unmatched. Looked up from germline, CDR1 is ENHRY and CDR2 is SYGVKD. The CDR3 loop is CAIREGTVYEQYF. The CDR3 bases are TGTGCCATCAGGGAAGGGACAGTATACGAGCAGTACTTC.

This clonotype has only a few counts. This rearrangement joins TRBV13 to TRBJ1-4; D is undetermined. The germline V and J ends were trimmed by 1 base and 6 bases, with 12 bases remaining between them. This CDR3 comprises 15 residues. Germline lookup yields CDR1 PRHDT and CDR2 FYEKMQ (reference sequence). CDR3 DNA: TGTGCCAGCAGCTTAGCCGGGCAGTTGGATGAAAAACTGTTTTTT. Its protein is CASSLAGQLDEKLFF.

This rearrangement joins TRBV4-2 to TRBJ1-2, with TRBD1 as a possible D gene (5 bases). Germline V gives CDR1 LGHNA, CDR2 YNFKEQ. The V end lost 9 bases, the J end lost 3 bases, and 20 bases lay between the germline ends. The CDR3 spans 15 residues. The CDR3 is CASLPSLGEYYGYTF. The CDR3 DNA follows: TGTGCCAGTTTACCGAGTTTAGGGGAGTACTATGGCTACACCTTC.

The CDR3 DNA is TGCGCCAGCAGCGCACCGGGACAGAGCCTTTACGAGCAGTACTTC. Its protein is CASSAPGQSLYEQYF. This chain joins TRBV4-1 and TRBJ2-7; 7 bases match TRBD1. CDR1 MGHRA and CDR2 YSYEKL come from the germline V gene. The CDR3 extends over 15 amino acids. Trimming at V came to 5 bases and at J to 4 bases, leaving 11 bases not matched to a gene.

V is TRBV11-1 and J is TRBJ2-1, with a tentative D call TRBD2 (7 bases). The CDR3 totals 15 residues. Germline CDR1 SGHAT, CDR2 FQDESV (reference sequence). Trimming took 6 bases from V and 10 from J, leaving 22 bases between them. The CDR3, as DNA: TGTGCCAGCAGACGGGGGGCAGGGGATACCTACGAGCAGTTCTTC. It specifies CASRRGAGDTYEQFF.

A note on this clonotype: One junction end does not reproduce the germline sequence, and a read error may be involved. The chain couples TRBV15 to TRBJ2-4; D may be TRBD1 or TRBD2 (6 bases each). The DNA end is more similar to TRBJ2-7, so the J call may be wrong. CDR3 length: 17 amino acids. CDR1 LNHNV and CDR2 YYDKDF come from the germline V gene (reference sequence). The CDR3, as DNA: TGCGCCACCAGCAGAGATGCGAAGTGGGGGGCTTCCTACGAGCAGTACTTC. Encoded protein: CATSRDAKWGASYEQYF.

This clonotype was seen ten or more times. The chain uses TRBV20-1 and TRBJ1-2; TRBD1 is a possible D gene (5 bases). V dropped 2 bases and J dropped 13 bases, with 17 bases sitting between them. Looked up from germline, CDR1 is DFQATT and CDR2 is SNEGSKA (reference sequence). There are 12 residues in the CDR3. CDR3 nucleotides: TGCAGTGCTAGACGAGAAACGGCCGGGGGCACCTTC. Protein product: CSARRETAGGTF.

Turning to this clonotype: Being one base from a much bigger clone, this may be a read error. This chain uses TRBV5-1 with TRBJ2-6, with a weak D call TRBD1 (6 bases). The germline V gene encodes CDR1 SGHRS and CDR2 YFSETQ. This CDR3 contains 17 residues. The CDR3 coding sequence is TGCGCCAGCAGCTGGACTCCGACGACTCCAGGGGCCAACGCCCTGACTTTC. Translated: CASSWTPTTPGANALTF.